This TCR beta chain was profiled in a study of T cell responses to AZD1222 COVID-19 vaccine. Concerning this clone itself: Its antigen remains unknown.

TCRdb's table, derived via immunoSEQ multiplex PCR, lists solely in-frame clones and lacks some. The sample yields tens of thousands of clones, around 87% seen once. Findings and limits, study-wide: Only five to seven individuals given AZD1222 were seropositive at baseline. Spike-specific TCR depth and breadth grew after two AZD1222 doses.

Germline V CDR1 and CDR2: SGHRS, YFSETQ. The V gene lost 0 bases and the J gene lost 6 bases, with 13 bases spanning the gap. The CDR3 runs to 15 residues. Sequences were derived from peripheral blood, sampled on day 0 of AZD1222 vaccination. The chain joins TRBV5-1 to TRBJ2-4, with D perhaps TRBD2 (6 bases). This TCR came from an adult in good health. The CDR3 loop reads CASSLAPGGANIQYF. The CDR3 coding sequence is TGCGCCAGCAGCTTGGCCCCTGGCGGGGCAAACATTCAGTACTTC.